This T cell receptor beta chain was recovered during a study of T cell responses to AZD1222 COVID-19 vaccine. CDR1 is SGHRS and CDR2 is YFSETQ in the germline V gene. The CDR3 consists of 14 residues. Trimming cost V 4 bases and J 3 bases; bases outside gene matches: 4. The assay was immunoSEQ multiplex PCR, and TCRdb's table has in-frame clones only and misses some. Of roughly 150,000 clones listed, about 90% were seen once; the top ten hold about 4%. Broader study findings: Researchers report vaccine-associated CD4 TCRs spanning spike, with dominance at 160-218 and 743-854.

The sample holds one count of this clone. Its antigen is currently unknown. The chain has TRBV5-1 and TRBJ2-5, with 9 positions matching TRBD2. Specimen: peripheral blood, collected 28 days after the second AZD1222 dose. The receptor's source is an adult who received the AZD1222 COVID-19 vaccine. In nucleotides, the CDR3 is TGCGCCAGCAGCGCGAGGACTAGCGAAGAGACCCAGTACTTC. Amino acid sequence: CASSARTSEETQYF.